A single sample gave rise to the 27 T cell receptor beta chains below, sequenced in a study of cytomegalovirus exposure and HLA in healthy donors. The PCR made use of 60 Vbeta and 13 Jbeta primers. Sequencing used immunoSEQ multiplex PCR; TCRdb keeps in-frame clones, though not all of them. The sample records roughly 150,000 clones, approximately 85% being singletons. The sequenced material came from PBMCs. Source of these receptors: a woman in her late teens or twenties in good health and CMV-seronegative.

The rearrangement links TRBV6-5 to TRBJ1-6; D gene unclear. The CDR3 extends over 15 amino acids. Trimming removed 5 bases from V and 7 bases from J, with 15 bases in between. Germline CDR1 reads MNHEY; CDR2 reads SVGAGI. The CDR3 region is CASSSQAWVNSPLHF. Here the CDR3 DNA reads TGTGCCAGCAGTAGCCAGGCATGGGTAAATTCACCCCTCCACTTT.

V gene TRBV7-9 combines with J gene TRBJ2-3, with D maybe TRBD2 (6 bases). Germline values: CDR1 SEHNR, CDR2 FQNEAQ (reference sequence). This CDR3 spans 14 amino acids. V dropped 6 bases and J dropped 2 bases, with 12 bases sitting between them. CDR3 bases: TGTGCCAGCAGATTCGGGGGTTCCACAGATACGCAGTATTTT. It yields the protein CASRFGGSTDTQYF.

The gene calls are TRBV10-3 and TRBJ2-5; TRBD1 agrees at 9 bases. This CDR3 has 17 amino acids. V was clipped by 0 bases and J by 5 bases; unmatched bases: 10. Germline assignment: CDR1 ENHRY and CDR2 SYGVKD. The CDR3 here is CAISESQPDRGRETQYF. CDR3 DNA sequence: TGTGCCATCAGTGAGTCCCAGCCGGACAGGGGCAGGGAGACCCAGTACTTC.

The chain uses TRBV2 and TRBJ2-3; possibly TRBD2 for D (5 bases). Trimming cost V 6 bases and J 3 bases, with 7 bases left between them. The CDR3 totals 12 residues. CDR1 SNHLY and CDR2 FYNNEI come from the germline V gene. The CDR3 here is CASREVTDTQYF. CDR3 bases: TGTGCCAGCAGGGAGGTAACAGATACGCAGTATTTT.

This clone was seen a few times. V gene TRBV4-3 combines with J gene TRBJ2-7; 7 bases line up with TRBD2. The germline V gene encodes CDR1 LGHNA and CDR2 YSLEER. The CDR3 sequence is 14 residues long. Trimming cost V 0 bases and J 8 bases; bases outside gene matches: 7. The CDR3 sequence: CASSQEGGTTQQYF. The CDR3 coding sequence is TGCGCCAGCAGCCAAGAGGGGGGGACTACTCAGCAGTACTTC.

The chain employs TRBV2 and TRBJ2-5; TRBD2 agrees at 14 bases. Germline CDR1 is SNHLY and CDR2 is FYNNEI. The trim removed 9 bases at V and 4 bases at J, leaving 16 bases unmatched. The CDR3 has 18 amino acids. The CDR3 loop is CARRDGTSGGPTGETQYF. The CDR3 DNA is TGTGCCAGGAGAGACGGGACTAGCGGGGGCCCCACGGGAGAGACCCAGTACTTC.

V is TRBV7-9 and J is TRBJ1-2; D may be TRBD1 (5 bases). CDR1 and CDR2 from the germline V gene are SEHNR and FQNEAQ (reference sequence). This CDR3 is 12 amino acids long. V lost 8 bases, J lost 4 bases, and 11 bases lay in between. CDR3: CASAQQAYGYTF. Written as DNA, the CDR3 is TGTGCCAGCGCCCAACAGGCCTATGGCTACACCTTC. Using reference TRBV7-9 and TRBJ1-2 for the parts outside the CDR3, the full variable domain is DTGVSQNPRHKITKRGQNVTFRCDPISEHNRLYWYRQTLGQGPEFLTYFQNEAQLEKSRLLSDRFSAERPKGSFSTLEIQRTEQGDSAMYLCASAQQAYGYTFGSGTRLTVV.

Concerning this clone: The junction shows a germline mismatch at one end, possibly a read error. The genes are TRBV7-9 and TRBJ2-3, with D possibly matching TRBD2 (7 bases). Germline V gene sequence: CDR1 SEHNR, CDR2 FQNEAQ (reference sequence). CDR3 size: 13 residues. CDR3 residues: CSSSSDGGATQYF. The CDR3 bases are TGTTCCAGCAGCTCTGATGGGGGGGCTACGCAGTATTTT. Full variable domain (remainder filled in from reference TRBV7-9 and TRBJ2-3): DTGVSQNPRHKITKRGQNVTFRCDPISEHNRLYWYRQTLGQGPEFLTYFQNEAQLEKSRLLSDRFSAERPKGSFSTLEIQRTEQGDSAMYLCSSSSDGGATQYFGPGTRLTVL.

This rearrangement joins TRBV10-1 to TRBJ2-2, with 7 bases aligning to TRBD1. The CDR3 has 14 amino acids. Germline values: CDR1 WNHNN, CDR2 SYGVQD (reference sequence). V lost 8 bases and J lost 0; bases outside the gene matches: 3. CDR3 sequence: CASRQGANTGELFF. For the CDR3, the DNA is TGCGCCAGCCGACAGGGCGCGAACACCGGGGAGCTGTTTTTT.

This sequence joins TRBV5-4 and TRBJ1-2, with 9 positions matching TRBD1. Trimming at V came to 4 bases and at J to 1 base, leaving 2 bases not matched to a gene. This CDR3 has 14 amino acids. Germline CDR1 reads SGHNT; CDR2 reads YYREEE (reference sequence). The CDR3 sequence is CASSMDRGNYGYTF. CDR3 coding DNA: TGTGCCAGCAGCATGGACAGGGGTAACTATGGCTACACCTTC.

In this sample, this clone turned up once. The chain links TRBV6-1 to TRBJ1-2, with TRBD1 identical over 11 bases. Trimming took 4 bases from V and 4 from J; bases not matched to a gene: 2. Germline V gene lookup returns CDR1 MNHNS and CDR2 SASEGT. The CDR3 has 14 amino acids. The DNA of the CDR3 is TGTGCCAGCAGTGCCGGACAGGGGGCCTATGGCTACACCTTC. Its protein is CASSAGQGAYGYTF.

The chain employs TRBV4-1 and TRBJ2-5, with TRBD2 matching 8 bases. The CDR3 has 16 residues. Trimming at V came to 1 base and at J to 4 bases, leaving 8 bases not matched to a gene. CDR1 and CDR2 from the germline V gene are MGHRA and YSYEKL. CDR3 sequence (DNA): TGCGCCAGCAGCCAAGGGGAAGCGGGGGAACGAGAGACCCAGTACTTC. Protein product: CASSQGEAGERETQYF.

The sample holds one count of this clone. The V gene is TRBV30, the J gene TRBJ2-2; D ambiguous. The ends were cut back, 4 bases at V and 0 bases at J, with 9 bases in the middle. This CDR3 is 14 amino acids long. The germline gives CDR1 GTSNPN, CDR2 SVGIG (reference sequence). In nucleotides, the CDR3 is TGTGCCTGGATGGGCGCTCCGAACACCGGGGAGCTGTTTTTT. Translating gives CAWMGAPNTGELFF.

This chain joins TRBV28 and TRBJ1-5; D is undetermined. Germline CDR1 MDHEN, CDR2 SYDVKM. This CDR3 has 15 amino acids. V gave up 2 bases and J gave up 5 bases, with 13 bases separating them. CDR3 region: CASSLMGHTYQPQHF. CDR3 DNA: TGTGCCAGCAGTTTAATGGGCCATACCTATCAGCCCCAGCATTTT.

The chain combines TRBV7-2 with TRBJ2-7, with 7 bases matching TRBD2. This CDR3 comprises 14 residues. Germline values: CDR1 SGHTA, CDR2 FQGNSA. V lost 7 bases to trimming and J lost 0 bases; unmatched junction nucleotides: 6. CDR3 amino acids: CASTRTSSSYEQYF. As DNA, the CDR3 is TGTGCCAGCACTAGGACTAGTAGCTCCTACGAGCAGTACTTC.

V gene TRBV6-5 combines with J gene TRBJ1-6, with TRBD1 identical over 8 bases. V shed 5 bases, J shed 4 bases, and the junction held 1 base outside the gene matches. Germline V gene data show CDR1 as MNHEY and CDR2 as SVGAGI. The CDR3 spans 14 residues. CDR3 sequence: CASSRQGYNSPLHF. For the CDR3, the DNA is TGTGCCAGCAGTAGACAGGGGTATAATTCACCCCTCCACTTT.

The CDR3 region is CASSSRNYGYTF. CDR3 in DNA: TGTGCCAGTAGTAGCCGGAACTATGGCTACACCTTC. V usage is TRBV19 and J usage is TRBJ1-2; D gene ambiguous. Germline lookup yields CDR1 LNHDA and CDR2 SQIVND (reference sequence). Trimming took 4 bases from V and 2 from J, leaving 5 bases between them. The CDR3 covers 12 residues.

The chain joins TRBV2 to TRBJ2-7; the match to TRBD2 covers 8 bases. CDR1 is SNHLY, CDR2 FYNNEI, per germline. Losses at the gene ends were 7 bases for V and 6 bases for J; bases not matched to a gene: 11. The CDR3 has 14 residues. The CDR3 loop is CASTYGGERGEQYF. The CDR3 coding sequence is TGTGCCAGCACCTACGGGGGGGAGCGAGGCGAGCAGTACTTC.

This chain connects TRBV6-1 to TRBJ1-6; D may be TRBD1 (6 bases). The CDR3 has 14 residues. Trimming took off 5 bases at V and 9 bases at J, with 14 bases between the two ends. CDR1 is MNHNS and CDR2 is SASEGT in the germline V gene. The CDR3 loop is CASSPTGGRSPLHF. The CDR3 DNA is TGTGCCAGCAGTCCGACAGGCGGTCGTTCACCCCTCCACTTT.

The V and J genes are TRBV5-6 and TRBJ1-6, with 10 bases lining up with TRBD1. Germline CDR1 reads SGHDT; CDR2 reads YYEEEE. The CDR3 length is 13 residues. V shed 5 bases and J 10 bases; nucleotides not matched to a gene: 3. The CDR3 bases are TGTGCCAGCAGGGACAGGGGGGCCTCACCCCTCCACTTT. It codes for CASRDRGASPLHF.

This rearrangement joins TRBV27 to TRBJ1-4, with 7 bases identical to TRBD1. There are 18 residues in the CDR3. J was trimmed by 0 bases and V by 11 bases; bases with no gene match: 18. The V gene's germline CDR1 is MNHEY and CDR2 SMNVEV (reference sequence). CDR3 DNA sequence: TGTGCCCTCTTGGTAAGGGGGCGAGAGGGATCAACTAATGAAAAACTGTTTTTT. Translation gives CALLVRGREGSTNEKLFF.

Here the CDR3 DNA reads TGTGCCAGCAGTTTTATGGGGGGCAGGGGAGGGGAGACCCAGTACTTC. It translates to CASSFMGGRGGETQYF. The chain combines TRBV27 with TRBJ2-5, with a possible D match to TRBD2 (7 bases). Germline V gives CDR1 MNHEY, CDR2 SMNVEV (reference sequence). The V and J ends lost 3 bases and 5 bases respectively, with 19 bases between them. There are 16 residues in the CDR3.

The rearrangement links TRBV4-1 to TRBJ1-2; 10 bases agree with TRBD1. With 0 bases clipped from V and 8 bases from J, the junction kept 3 bases outside the gene matches. Germline V gene data show CDR1 as MGHRA and CDR2 as YSYEKL. The CDR3 loop spans 14 amino acids. For the CDR3, the DNA is TGCGCCAGCAGCCAAGACCGACAGGGGGCAGGCTACACCTTC. The encoded protein is CASSQDRQGAGYTF.

This clone was observed once. J is TRBJ2-7 and V is TRBV19, with 11 bases identical to TRBD1. J gave up 12 bases and V 4 bases, and 11 bases lay outside the gene matches. Germline lookup yields CDR1 LNHDA and CDR2 SQIVND (reference sequence). CDR3 length: 14 residues. The CDR3 reads CASSSGTGGTPLYF. The CDR3 DNA reads TGTGCCAGTAGTAGCGGGACAGGGGGAACGCCTCTGTACTTC.

This chain links TRBV28 with TRBJ2-1; D is possibly TRBD1 (7 bases). Per germline, CDR1 MDHEN and CDR2 SYDVKM. Trimming pared 4 bases from V and 6 bases from J, leaving 16 bases between. There are 15 residues in the CDR3. The CDR3 loop is CASSSGGTRSNEQFF. The CDR3 DNA reads as TGTGCCAGCAGTTCAGGGGGGACAAGGTCCAATGAGCAGTTCTTC.

The chain combines TRBV13 with TRBJ2-7; possible D gene TRBD2, 7 bases. CDR3 length: 14 residues. V was trimmed by 5 bases and J by 4 bases, leaving 15 bases between them. Germline V lookup: CDR1 PRHDT, CDR2 FYEKMQ (reference sequence). The CDR3: CASSPGGALYEQYF. The CDR3 DNA reads TGTGCCAGCAGCCCGGGGGGCGCCCTTTACGAGCAGTACTTC.

The chain recombines TRBV30 with TRBJ1-4; D unresolved. The V end was cut by 0 bases, the J end by 5 bases, with 13 bases between. Germline V gene lookup returns CDR1 GTSNPN and CDR2 SVGIG (reference sequence). The CDR3 sequence is 15 residues long. The CDR3: CAWSVLNKQNEKLFF. CDR3 DNA sequence: TGTGCCTGGAGTGTACTTAACAAACAGAATGAAAAACTGTTTTTT.